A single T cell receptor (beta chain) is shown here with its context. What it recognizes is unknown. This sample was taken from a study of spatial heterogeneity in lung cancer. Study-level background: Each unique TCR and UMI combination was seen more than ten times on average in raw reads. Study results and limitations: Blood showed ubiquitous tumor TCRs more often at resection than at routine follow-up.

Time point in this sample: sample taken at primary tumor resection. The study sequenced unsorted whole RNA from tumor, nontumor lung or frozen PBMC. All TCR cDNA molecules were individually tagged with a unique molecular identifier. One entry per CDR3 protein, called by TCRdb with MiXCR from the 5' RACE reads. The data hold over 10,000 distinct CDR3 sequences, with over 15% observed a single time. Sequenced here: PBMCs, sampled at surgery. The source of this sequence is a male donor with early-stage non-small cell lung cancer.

CDR3 residues: CASVFSGANVLTF. In nucleotides, the CDR3 is TGTGCCAGTGTCTTCTCTGGGGCCAACGTCCTGACTTTC. J is TRBJ2-6 and V is TRBV6-1; D gene uncertain. Trimming shortened V by 9 bases and J by 0 bases, and 6 bases separated the two germline ends. Germline V CDR1 and CDR2: MNHNS, SASEGT. CDR3 length equals 13 residues.